Presented here are 27 T cell receptor beta chains from one specimen sequenced in a study of shared clonotypes between healthy human individuals. Sequencing was performed with immunoSEQ multiplex PCR; in TCRdb, only in-frame clones are kept and a portion is missing. The sample comprises over a million clones, approximately 96% of which are singletons, and roughly 1.2% rests with the top ten. The specimen was naive CD4+ T cells sorted from blood. Subset: CD45RA+ positively selected. These receptors all stem from a man aged 25 to 40 in good health.

The chain combines TRBV5-4 with TRBJ2-3; D not certain. Germline CDR1 is SGHNT and CDR2 is YYREEE (reference sequence). The CDR3 loop spans 13 amino acids. V lost 4 bases and J lost 1, with 7 bases in between. CDR3 DNA: TGTGCCAGCAGCATCGACGGCACAGATACGCAGTATTTT. Translating it yields CASSIDGTDTQYF.

The J gene is TRBJ1-5, the V gene TRBV19; D may be TRBD1 (5 bases). The CDR3 has 12 amino acids. V gave up 3 bases and J gave up 7 bases, with 7 bases separating them. The germline gives CDR1 LNHDA, CDR2 SQIVND (reference sequence). CDR3 coding DNA: TGTGCCAGTAGTATCAGGGAACAGCCCCAGCATTTT. As protein: CASSIREQPQHF.

This clone was observed a single time. The chain uses TRBV10-3 and TRBJ2-5; no definite D call. Trimming removed 3 bases from V and 5 bases from J, with 10 bases in between. CDR1 and CDR2 (germline): ENHRY, SYGVKD. The CDR3 is made up of 13 amino acids. CDR3: CAISETGWETQYF. DNA for the CDR3: TGTGCCATCAGTGAAACCGGGTGGGAGACCCAGTACTTC.

V usage is TRBV6-5 and J usage is TRBJ1-1; 7 positions agree with TRBD1. Germline V CDR1 and CDR2: MNHEY, SVGAGI. The V gene end was trimmed by 5 bases and the J gene end by 3 bases; junction bases not matched to a gene: 3. CDR3 length: 13 amino acids. The CDR3 sequence: CASSITGDTEAFF. The CDR3 coding sequence is TGTGCCAGCAGTATTACAGGGGACACTGAAGCTTTCTTT.

The chain combines TRBV7-2 with TRBJ2-7; D is ambiguous. The V end was cut by 4 bases, the J end by 3 bases, with 10 bases between. CDR1 SGHTA and CDR2 FQGNSA come from the germline V gene. The CDR3 spans 13 residues. CDR3 DNA: TGTGCCAGCAGCTATCCTAACTACTACGAGCAGTACTTC. Its translation: CASSYPNYYEQYF.

The V call is TRBV7-2, the J call TRBJ2-7, with 8 bases fitting TRBD2. Germline V gene lookup returns CDR1 SGHTA and CDR2 FQGNSA. The CDR3 has 15 residues. V was pared by 2 bases and J by 2 bases, with 5 bases of the junction left unmatched. The CDR3 loop is CASSLTSGSTYEQYF. CDR3 DNA: TGTGCCAGCAGCTTAACGAGCGGGAGCACCTACGAGCAGTACTTC.

The chain recombines TRBV29-1 with TRBJ2-1, with 9 bases that match TRBD2. Looked up from germline, CDR1 is SQVTM and CDR2 is ANQGSEA. The CDR3 covers 13 residues. Germline trimming cut 3 bases from V and 7 bases from J; bases unmatched to any gene: 4. CDR3 nucleotide sequence: TGCAGCGTTGATGGGACTAGCAGAAATGAGCAGTTCTTC. This encodes CSVDGTSRNEQFF.

The chain has TRBV4-3 and TRBJ2-7; 7 bases align to TRBD1. This CDR3 is 16 amino acids long. Losses at the gene ends were 3 bases for V and 5 bases for J; bases not matched to a gene: 13. Germline CDR1 LGHNA, CDR2 YSLEER. The CDR3: CASSQDYRQGRNEQYF. CDR3 in DNA: TGCGCCAGCAGCCAGGATTACCGACAGGGAAGGAACGAGCAGTACTTC.

This chain connects TRBV6-5 to TRBJ2-1; D ambiguous. The V and J ends lost 0 bases and 7 bases respectively, with 7 bases between them. The CDR3 is 13 amino acids. CDR1 and CDR2 from the germline V gene are MNHEY and SVGAGI. The CDR3 region has the DNA TGTGCCAGCAGTTACTCGATTCGAAATGAGCAGTTCTTC. Protein product: CASSYSIRNEQFF.

V usage is TRBV7-8 and J usage is TRBJ2-7; TRBD1 matches 8 bases. This CDR3 has 14 amino acids. V lost 5 bases to trimming and J lost 3 bases; unmatched junction nucleotides: 6. Germline CDR1 is SGHVS and CDR2 is FQNEAQ. This chain's CDR3 is CASSPGQADYEQYF. CDR3 nucleotides: TGTGCCAGCAGCCCGGGACAGGCGGACTACGAGCAGTACTTC.

This sequence joins TRBV5-1 and TRBJ2-5, with a possible D match to TRBD1 (5 bases). Germline CDR1 SGHRS, CDR2 YFSETQ. The CDR3 has 13 residues. The germline V and J ends were trimmed by 7 bases and 3 bases, with 13 bases remaining between them. The CDR3 DNA reads as TGCGCCAGCTCTACGACAGTTGAAGAGACCCAGTACTTC. Translating gives CASSTTVEETQYF. Supplemented by reference TRBV5-1 and TRBJ2-5, the full variable domain reads KAGVTQTPRYLIKTRGQQVTLSCSPISGHRSVSWYQQTPGQGLQFLFEYFSETQRNKGNFPGRFSGRQFSNSRSEMNVSTLELGDSALYLCASSTTVEETQYFGPGTRLLVL.

This clone appeared once. This chain joins TRBV7-8 and TRBJ2-7; TRBD2 agrees at 9 bases. The CDR3 loop spans 15 amino acids. Germline assignment: CDR1 SGHVS and CDR2 FQNEAQ. V trimming: 5 bases; J trimming: 4 bases; junction bases outside the gene matches: 9. The CDR3 DNA reads TGTGCCAGCAGCATTAGCGGGAGTAAGATTTACGAGCAGTACTTC. This encodes CASSISGSKIYEQYF.

This sequence joins TRBV5-6 and TRBJ1-2; 8 positions agree with TRBD1. V lost 2 bases, J lost 4 bases, and 13 bases stayed unmatched. The CDR3 covers 17 residues. Germline V CDR1 and CDR2: SGHDT, YYEEEE. The CDR3 region is CASSFMRSGGARYGYTF. Written as DNA, the CDR3 is TGTGCCAGCAGCTTTATGAGGTCAGGGGGCGCCCGCTATGGCTACACCTTC.

The table lists this clone with a count of one. The chain links TRBV19 to TRBJ2-3, with TRBD2 as a possible D gene (6 bases). Germline-derived CDR1 and CDR2 are LNHDA and SQIVND (reference sequence). CDR3 size: 16 residues. Trimming left V 3 bases short and J 0 bases short, with 13 bases between. The CDR3 DNA reads TGTGCCAGTAGTATTTTCTTTAGCGGTAGCACAGATACGCAGTATTTT. Translation: CASSIFFSGSTDTQYF.

V is TRBV10-3 and J is TRBJ2-2; D ambiguous. Germline V gene data show CDR1 as ENHRY and CDR2 as SYGVKD. V lost 4 bases and J 1 base, leaving 4 bases between the germline ends. The CDR3 is 13 amino acids. In nucleotides, the CDR3 is TGTGCCATCAGTGCGGTGAACACCGGGGAGCTGTTTTTT. Residues: CAISAVNTGELFF.

This CDR3 reads CASRTSDAAGFSGNTIYF. As DNA, the CDR3 is TGTGCCAGCAGAACATCGGACGCCGCTGGGTTTTCTGGAAACACCATATATTTT. The rearrangement joins TRBV28 to TRBJ1-3; D call uncertain. This CDR3 region has 18 residues. The V end was cut by 6 bases, the J end by 1 base, with 22 bases between. Germline CDR1 MDHEN, CDR2 SYDVKM. Filled out from reference TRBV28 and TRBJ1-3, the complete variable domain reads DVKVTQSSRYLVKRTGEKVFLECVQDMDHENMFWYRQDPGLGLRLIYFSYDVKMKEKGDIPEGYSVSREKKERFSLILESASTNQTSMYLCASRTSDAAGFSGNTIYFGEGSWLTVV.

V gene TRBV5-1 combines with J gene TRBJ2-3; D uncertain. Trimming left V 4 bases short and J 4 bases short, with 13 bases between. The CDR3 totals 14 residues. CDR1 SGHRS and CDR2 YFSETQ come from the germline V gene. The CDR3 DNA sequence: TGCGCCAGCAGCACCGGATCAGCCCCAGATACGCAGTATTTT. Encoded protein: CASSTGSAPDTQYF.

V gene TRBV7-9 combines with J gene TRBJ2-2; the match to TRBD2 covers 14 bases. V trimming: 5 bases; J trimming: 4 bases; junction bases outside the gene matches: 9. There are 18 residues in the CDR3. The germline V gene encodes CDR1 SEHNR and CDR2 FQNEAQ (reference sequence). This CDR3 reads CASSPRLAGGHVTGELFF. The CDR3 DNA sequence: TGTGCCAGCAGCCCGAGACTAGCGGGAGGGCACGTCACCGGGGAGCTGTTTTTT.

This clone was recorded once. The gene calls are TRBV14 and TRBJ2-1; TRBD2 aligns across 8 bases. From germline, CDR1 is SGHDN and CDR2 FVKESK. There are 16 residues in the CDR3. Losses at the gene ends were 4 bases for V and 4 bases for J; bases not matched to a gene: 9. The CDR3 is CASSLLSAGAYNEQFF. In nucleotides, the CDR3 is TGTGCCAGCAGCCTACTATCAGCGGGAGCATACAATGAGCAGTTCTTC. Using reference TRBV14 and TRBJ2-1 for the parts outside the CDR3, the full variable domain is EAGVTQFPSHSVIEKGQTVTLRCDPISGHDNLYWYRRVMGKEIKFLLHFVKESKQDESGMPNNRFLAERTGGTYSTLKVQPAELEDSGVYFCASSLLSAGAYNEQFFGPGTRLTVL.

For this clone: The sample holds other DNA sequences that translate to the same CDR3. The chain joins TRBV5-4 to TRBJ2-3; 7 bases match TRBD2. V trimming: 0 bases; J trimming: 5 bases; junction bases outside the gene matches: 3. The CDR3 runs to 14 residues. CDR1 is SGHNT and CDR2 is YYREEE in the germline V gene (reference sequence). The CDR3 nucleotides are TGTGCCAGCAGCTTGGAAGGCGGGAGAGATACGCAGTATTTT. It specifies CASSLEGGRDTQYF.

With respect to this clone: The sample contains more than one DNA sequence encoding this CDR3. The chain links TRBV9 to TRBJ2-1; 10 nucleotides align to TRBD2. This CDR3 region has 15 residues. Germline trimming cut 3 bases from V and 5 bases from J; bases unmatched to any gene: 5. Germline CDR1 and CDR2: SGDLS and YYNGEE. This chain's CDR3 is CASSARTSGNNEQFF. In DNA form, the CDR3 reads TGTGCCAGCAGCGCCAGGACTAGCGGAAACAATGAGCAGTTCTTC.

The chain recombines TRBV29-1 with TRBJ1-2, with unresolved D. The CDR3 loop spans 12 amino acids. Germline V gives CDR1 SQVTM, CDR2 ANQGSEA. V shed 5 bases and J shed 0 bases, with 7 bases lying between them. CDR3 sequence (DNA): TGCAGCGTTACGGGAGCTAACTATGGCTACACCTTC. This codes for CSVTGANYGYTF.

The chain links TRBV7-2 to TRBJ1-5, with 10 nucleotides matching TRBD1. V gave up 2 bases and J gave up 2 bases; unmatched junction bases: 3. The CDR3 extends over 16 amino acids. The germline V gene has CDR1 SGHTA and CDR2 FQGNSA. In nucleotides, the CDR3 is TGTGCCAGCAGCTTAATTGGGACAGGGGGCAATCAGCCCCAGCATTTT. Its translation: CASSLIGTGGNQPQHF.

V is TRBV7-8 and J is TRBJ2-1; 12 nucleotides line up with TRBD2. This CDR3 has 17 residues. The germline CDR1 and CDR2 sequences are SGHVS and FQNEAQ. Germline trimming cut 3 bases from V and 2 bases from J; bases unmatched to any gene: 5. The CDR3 sequence: CASSLGTSGLPYNEQFF. The CDR3 DNA reads TGTGCCAGCAGCTTGGGGACTAGCGGGCTCCCCTACAATGAGCAGTTCTTC.

The chain is built from TRBV4-1 and TRBJ2-2, with TRBD2 identical over 7 bases. There are 18 residues in the CDR3. The germline gives CDR1 MGHRA, CDR2 YSYEKL. After removal of 4 bases from V and 6 bases from J, the junction contained 17 bases not matched to a gene. CDR3 loop: CASSPHQTGGGTAGELFF. CDR3 coding DNA: TGCGCCAGCAGCCCCCACCAAACGGGAGGAGGAACCGCCGGGGAGCTGTTTTTT.

The chain is built from TRBV7-9 and TRBJ2-6; no clear D gene. This CDR3 spans 15 amino acids. The V end was cut by 1 base, the J end by 0 bases, with 4 bases between. Germline loops: CDR1 SEHNR, CDR2 FQNEAQ (reference sequence). The CDR3 sequence: CASSLVRSGANVLTF. CDR3 bases: TGTGCCAGCAGCTTAGTCCGCTCTGGGGCCAACGTCCTGACTTTC.

The V and J genes are TRBV5-1 and TRBJ2-5; D may be TRBD1 (6 bases). Looked up from germline, CDR1 is SGHRS and CDR2 is YFSETQ. The V and J ends lost 7 bases and 0 bases respectively, with 16 bases between them. The CDR3 has 15 residues. The CDR3 spells CASRSGTTNQETQYF. The CDR3 nucleotides read TGCGCCAGCCGCTCCGGGACAACCAACCAAGAGACCCAGTACTTC.